This TCR beta chain is drawn from a study of blood T cell repertoires in COVID-19. Whole-study context: The United States, Italy and Spain provided the acute and convalescent COVID-19 samples. Sample material is recorded as cDNA or gDNA derived from T cells, B-cell-depleted T cells, or PBMCs.

Enrollment of patients from Seattle took place during active infection, with longitudinal follow-up. Authors' methods: For nucleated cells, counts were estimated from reference gene primer amplification. Produced via immunoSEQ multiplex PCR; TCRdb's table is partial and in-frame only. The V and J calls and clone size are taken from that table; D and trimming were inferred from the DNA. Of under 350,000 clones in the sample, 90% were seen once. The sequencing sample was made of peripheral blood. The receptor was derived from a young woman with COVID-19, enrolled during active disease.

The DNA for the CDR3 is TGTGCCAGCAGTACCAGGGTTCAGCCCCAGCATTTT. Amino acid sequence: CASSTRVQPQHF. This chain joins TRBV12-3 or TRBV12-4 and TRBJ1-5, with D tentatively TRBD1 (5 bases). The CDR3 spans 12 residues. The ends were cut back, 5 bases at V and 6 bases at J, with 8 bases in the middle.